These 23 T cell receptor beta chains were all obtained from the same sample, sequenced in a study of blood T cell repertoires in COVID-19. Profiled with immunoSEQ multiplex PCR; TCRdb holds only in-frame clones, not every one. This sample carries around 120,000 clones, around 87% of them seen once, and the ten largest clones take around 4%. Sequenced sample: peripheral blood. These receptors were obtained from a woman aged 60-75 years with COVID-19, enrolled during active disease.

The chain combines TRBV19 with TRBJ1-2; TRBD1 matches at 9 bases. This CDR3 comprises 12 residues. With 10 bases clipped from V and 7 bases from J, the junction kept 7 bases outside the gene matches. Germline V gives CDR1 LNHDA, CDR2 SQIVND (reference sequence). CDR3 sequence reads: CATLRTGVGYTF. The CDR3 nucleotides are TGTGCCACCCTGCGGACAGGGGTTGGCTACACCTTC.

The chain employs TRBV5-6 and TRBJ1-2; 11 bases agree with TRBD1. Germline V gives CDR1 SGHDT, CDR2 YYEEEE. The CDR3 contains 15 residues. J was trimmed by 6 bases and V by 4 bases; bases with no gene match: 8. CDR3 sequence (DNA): TGTGCCAGCAGCCTCCGGACAGGGGGCTGGCATGGCTACACCTTC. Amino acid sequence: CASSLRTGGWHGYTF. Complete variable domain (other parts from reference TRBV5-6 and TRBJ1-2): DAGVTQSPTHLIKTRGQQVTLRCSPKSGHDTVSWYQQALGQGPQFIFQYYEEEERQRGNFPDRFSGHQFPNYSSELNVNALLLGDSALYLCASSLRTGGWHGYTFGSGTRLTVV.

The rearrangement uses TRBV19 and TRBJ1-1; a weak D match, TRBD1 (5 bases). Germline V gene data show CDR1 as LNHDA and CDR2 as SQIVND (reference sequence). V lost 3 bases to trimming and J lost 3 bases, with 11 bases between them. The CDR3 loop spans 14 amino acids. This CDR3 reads CASSIGIGDTEAFF. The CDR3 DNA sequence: TGTGCCAGTAGTATTGGGATAGGGGACACTGAAGCTTTCTTT.

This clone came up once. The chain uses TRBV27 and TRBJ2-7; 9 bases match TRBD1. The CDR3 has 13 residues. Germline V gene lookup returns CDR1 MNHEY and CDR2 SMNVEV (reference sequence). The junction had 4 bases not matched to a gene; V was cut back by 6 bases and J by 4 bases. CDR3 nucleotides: TGTGCCAGCAGCACAGGGGGCTTTTACGAGCAGTACTTC. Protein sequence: CASSTGGFYEQYF.

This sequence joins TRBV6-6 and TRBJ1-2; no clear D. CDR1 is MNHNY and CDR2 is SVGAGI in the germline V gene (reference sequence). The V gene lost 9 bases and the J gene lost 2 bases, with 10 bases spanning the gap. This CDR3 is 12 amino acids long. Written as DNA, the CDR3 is TGTGCCAGTTCCCCGGGGAACTATGGCTACACCTTC. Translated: CASSPGNYGYTF.

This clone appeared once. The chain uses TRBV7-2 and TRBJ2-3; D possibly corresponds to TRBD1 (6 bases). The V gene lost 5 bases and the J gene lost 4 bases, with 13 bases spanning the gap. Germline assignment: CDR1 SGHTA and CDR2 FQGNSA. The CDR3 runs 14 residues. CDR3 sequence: CASSPTGGPDTQYF. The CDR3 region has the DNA TGTGCCAGCAGCCCCACTGGGGGCCCAGATACGCAGTATTTT.

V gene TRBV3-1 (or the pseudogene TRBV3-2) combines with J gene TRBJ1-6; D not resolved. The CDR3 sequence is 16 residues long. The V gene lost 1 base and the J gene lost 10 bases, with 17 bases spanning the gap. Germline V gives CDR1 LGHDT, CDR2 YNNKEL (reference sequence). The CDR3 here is CASSQGFGERSSPLHF. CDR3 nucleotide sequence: TGTGCCAGCAGCCAAGGGTTCGGGGAACGTAGCTCACCCCTCCACTTT.

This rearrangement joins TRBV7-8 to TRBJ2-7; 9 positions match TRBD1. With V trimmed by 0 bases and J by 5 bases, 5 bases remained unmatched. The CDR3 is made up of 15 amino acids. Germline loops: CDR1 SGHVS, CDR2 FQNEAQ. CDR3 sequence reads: CASSLAGQGGHEQYF. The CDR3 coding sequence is TGTGCCAGCAGCTTAGCGGGACAGGGAGGACACGAGCAGTACTTC.

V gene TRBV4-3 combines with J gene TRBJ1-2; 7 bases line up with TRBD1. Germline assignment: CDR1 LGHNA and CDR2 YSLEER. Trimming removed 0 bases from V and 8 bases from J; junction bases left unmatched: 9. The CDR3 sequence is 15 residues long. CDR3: CASSQDWDSYWGYTF. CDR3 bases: TGCGCCAGCAGCCAAGATTGGGACAGCTATTGGGGCTACACCTTC.

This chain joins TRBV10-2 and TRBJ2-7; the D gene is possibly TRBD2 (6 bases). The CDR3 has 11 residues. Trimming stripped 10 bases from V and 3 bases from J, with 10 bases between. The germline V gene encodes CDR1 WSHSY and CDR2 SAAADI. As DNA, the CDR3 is TGCGCCACCTCGGGAGACTACGAGCAGTACTTC. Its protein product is CATSGDYEQYF.

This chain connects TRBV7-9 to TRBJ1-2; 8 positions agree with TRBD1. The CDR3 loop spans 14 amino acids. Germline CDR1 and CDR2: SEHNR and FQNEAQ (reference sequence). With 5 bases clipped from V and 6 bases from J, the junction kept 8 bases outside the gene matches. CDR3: CASSPRAGGHGYTF. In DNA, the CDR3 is TGTGCCAGCAGCCCTAGGGCAGGGGGCCATGGCTACACCTTC. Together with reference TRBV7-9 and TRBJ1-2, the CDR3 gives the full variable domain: DTGVSQNPRHKITKRGQNVTFRCDPISEHNRLYWYRQTLGQGPEFLTYFQNEAQLEKSRLLSDRFSAERPKGSFSTLEIQRTEQGDSAMYLCASSPRAGGHGYTFGSGTRLTVV.

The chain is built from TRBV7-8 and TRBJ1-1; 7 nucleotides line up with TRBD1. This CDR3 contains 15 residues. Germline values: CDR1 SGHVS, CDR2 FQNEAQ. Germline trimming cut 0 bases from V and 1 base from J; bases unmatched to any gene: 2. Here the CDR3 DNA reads TGTGCCAGCAGCTTAGCGCCAGGGGGGAACACTGAAGCTTTCTTT. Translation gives CASSLAPGGNTEAFF.

CDR3 DNA: TGTGCCAGCAGTGAGTTGGGGGGGGACACTGAAGCTTTCTTT. Protein: CASSELGGDTEAFF. The rearrangement uses TRBV25-1 and TRBJ1-1; tentatively, D is TRBD1 (5 bases). Trimming cost V 3 bases and J 3 bases, with 11 bases left between them. This CDR3 has 14 residues. The V gene's germline CDR1 is MGHDK and CDR2 SYGVNS.

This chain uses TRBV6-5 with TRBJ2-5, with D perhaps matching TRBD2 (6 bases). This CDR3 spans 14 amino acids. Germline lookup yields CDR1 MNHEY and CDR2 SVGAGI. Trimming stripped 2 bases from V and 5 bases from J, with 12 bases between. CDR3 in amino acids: CASSYGGPPETQYF. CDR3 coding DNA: TGTGCCAGCAGTTACGGAGGGCCTCCGGAGACCCAGTACTTC.

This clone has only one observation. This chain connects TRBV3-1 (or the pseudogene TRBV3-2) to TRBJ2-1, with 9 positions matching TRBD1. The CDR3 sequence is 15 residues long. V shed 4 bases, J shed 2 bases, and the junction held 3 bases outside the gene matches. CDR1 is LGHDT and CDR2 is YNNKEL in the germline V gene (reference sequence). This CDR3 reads CASSRTGGAYNEQFF. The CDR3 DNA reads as TGTGCCAGCAGCCGCACAGGGGGCGCCTACAATGAGCAGTTCTTC.

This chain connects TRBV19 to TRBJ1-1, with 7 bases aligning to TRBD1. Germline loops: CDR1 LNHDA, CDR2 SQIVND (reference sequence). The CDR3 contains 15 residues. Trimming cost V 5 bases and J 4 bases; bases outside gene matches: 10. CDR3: CASSEGTAWGTEAFF. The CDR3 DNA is TGTGCCAGTAGTGAAGGGACAGCCTGGGGCACTGAAGCTTTCTTT.

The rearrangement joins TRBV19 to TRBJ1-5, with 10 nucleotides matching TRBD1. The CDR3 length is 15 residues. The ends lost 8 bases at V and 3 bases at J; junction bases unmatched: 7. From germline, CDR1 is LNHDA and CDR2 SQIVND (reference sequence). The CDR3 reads CASGGQGPYNQPQHF. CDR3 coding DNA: TGTGCCAGTGGGGGACAGGGGCCGTACAATCAGCCCCAGCATTTT.

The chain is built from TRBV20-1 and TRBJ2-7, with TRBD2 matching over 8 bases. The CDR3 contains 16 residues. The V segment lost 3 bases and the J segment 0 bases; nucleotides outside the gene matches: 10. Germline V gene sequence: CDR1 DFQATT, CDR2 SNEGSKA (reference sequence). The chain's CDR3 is CSASGLAGGSSYEQYF. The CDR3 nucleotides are TGCAGTGCTAGTGGCTTGGCGGGGGGCAGCTCCTACGAGCAGTACTTC.

CDR3 region: CASAKAGQGTDTQYF. The DNA of the CDR3 is TGTGCCAGCGCAAAGGCCGGACAGGGCACAGATACGCAGTATTTT. The chain links TRBV18 to TRBJ2-3; 7 nucleotides line up with TRBD1. The CDR3 consists of 15 residues. With 8 bases clipped from V and 1 base from J, the junction kept 9 bases outside the gene matches. Per the germline V gene, CDR1 is KGHSH and CDR2 is LQKENI. Using reference TRBV18 and TRBJ2-3 for the parts outside the CDR3, the full variable domain is NAGVMQNPRHLVRRRGQEARLRCSPMKGHSHVYWYRQLPEEGLKFMVYLQKENIIDESGMPKERFSAEFPKEGPSILRIQQVVRGDSAAYFCASAKAGQGTDTQYFGPGTRLTVL.

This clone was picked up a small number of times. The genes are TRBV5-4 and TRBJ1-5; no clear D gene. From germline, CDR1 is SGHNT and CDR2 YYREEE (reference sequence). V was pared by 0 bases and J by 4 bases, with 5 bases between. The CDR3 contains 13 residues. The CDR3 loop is CASSLGANQPQHF. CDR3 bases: TGTGCCAGCAGCTTGGGTGCGAATCAGCCCCAGCATTTT. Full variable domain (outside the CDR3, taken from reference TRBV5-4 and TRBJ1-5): ETGVTQSPTHLIKTRGQQVTLRCSSQSGHNTVSWYQQALGQGPQFIFQYYREEENGRGNFPPRFSGLQFPNYSSELNVNALELDDSALYLCASSLGANQPQHFGDGTRLSIL.

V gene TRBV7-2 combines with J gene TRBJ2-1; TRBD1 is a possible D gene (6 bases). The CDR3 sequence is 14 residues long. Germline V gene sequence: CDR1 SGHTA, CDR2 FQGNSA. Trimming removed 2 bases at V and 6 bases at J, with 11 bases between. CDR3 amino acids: CASSLRTVINEQFF. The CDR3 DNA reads TGTGCCAGCAGCTTAAGGACAGTGATCAATGAGCAGTTCTTC.

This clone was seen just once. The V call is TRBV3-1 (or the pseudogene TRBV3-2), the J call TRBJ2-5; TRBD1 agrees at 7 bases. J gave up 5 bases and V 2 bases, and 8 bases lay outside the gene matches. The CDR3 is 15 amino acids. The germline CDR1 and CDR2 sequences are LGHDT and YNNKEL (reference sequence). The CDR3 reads CASSQRWQGDETQYF. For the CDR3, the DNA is TGTGCCAGCAGCCAACGCTGGCAGGGGGATGAGACCCAGTACTTC.

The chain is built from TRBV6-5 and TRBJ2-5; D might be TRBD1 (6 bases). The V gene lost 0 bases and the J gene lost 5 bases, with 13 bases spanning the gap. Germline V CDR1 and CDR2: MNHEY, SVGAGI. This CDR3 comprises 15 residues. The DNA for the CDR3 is TGTGCCAGCAGTTACTCGAGTAGGGGGACGGAGACCCAGTACTTC. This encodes CASSYSSRGTETQYF.